The clone carrying this T cell receptor beta chain occurred a few times. This sample was included in a study of blood T cell repertoires in COVID-19. The wider study: Acute and convalescent COVID-19 specimens originated in the United States, Italy and Spain. PBMCs, B-cell-depleted T cells, or T cells were the source of the cDNA or gDNA that made up the material.

As originally analysed: Amplification of reference gene primers was used by the study to estimate nucleated cell counts. TCRdb's copy holds only in-frame clones and misses some; the assay was immunoSEQ multiplex PCR. V and J calls and clone size are as listed in that table; D and trimming were resolved from the DNA. Among around 190,000 clones listed, 80% to 90% were seen once. Seattle cases were enrolled at active infection and followed longitudinally. This clonotype was sampled from a woman between 35 and 50 years old with COVID-19, enrolled during active disease. The sample taken for sequencing was peripheral blood.

CDR3 nucleotides: TGTGCCAGCTCACGGGAGCGGGAGATCCGAACCGGGGAGCTGTTTTTT. Translating gives CASSREREIRTGELFF. The chain is built from TRBV18 and TRBJ2-2; 8 nucleotides agree with TRBD2. This CDR3 contains 16 residues. The V segment lost 4 bases and the J segment 5 bases; nucleotides outside the gene matches: 9. Looked up from germline, CDR1 is KGHSH and CDR2 is LQKENI.